Listed below are T cell receptor beta chains from one sample, sequenced in a study of T cells in localized non-small cell lung cancer. Using immunoSEQ multiplex PCR, the repertoire was profiled, and TCRdb retains in-frame clones only, with some absent. The repertoire has about 40,000 clones, around 87% of them found once; the top ten carry around 3.4%. Here the sequenced sample was peripheral blood, taken before any cancer treatment. The receptors here all came from a man aged 18-55 years with stage I lung adenocarcinoma. CDR3s include the opening cysteine and the closing phenylalanine or tryptophan. D genes are given only for firm matches. Clone size, where shown, is once, few, many, or a class for clones that have expanded.

J | size | D | V | length | DNA | CDR3
TRBJ1-2 | NA | NA | TRBV21-1 | 13 | TGTGCCAGCAGCGCGGGAGTAGGCTATGGCTACACCTTC | CASSAGVGYGYTF
TRBJ1-1 | NA | NA | TRBV7-2 | 13 | TGTGCCAGCAGCTTAAAGCAGAACACTGAAGCTTTCTTT | CASSLKQNTEAFF
TRBJ2-1 | NA | TRBD2 | TRBV7-2 | 15 | TGTGCCAGCAGCCGGAGCGGGGGGTCTGTCAATGAGCAGTTCTTC | CASSRSGGSVNEQFF
TRBJ1-5 | once | NA | TRBV4-3 | 17 | TGCGCCAGCAGCCAAGATAGGGTACAGGGAATCAATCAGCCCCAGCATTTT | CASSQDRVQGINQPQHF
TRBJ1-1 | NA | NA | TRBV5-1 | 14 | TGCGCCAGCAGCTTGCTAAACATGAACACTGAAGCTTTCTTT | CASSLLNMNTEAFF
TRBJ2-7 | NA | TRBD2 | TRBV25-1 | 15 | TGTGCCAGCAGTGAATTTTGGACTAGTGAGGGCGAGCAGTACTTC | CASSEFWTSEGEQYF
TRBJ1-4 | NA | TRBD1 | TRBV18 | 15 | TGTGCCAGCTCTCCACCGACAGGGAGGGAGGAAAAACTGTTTTTT | CASSPPTGREEKLFF
TRBJ2-7 | NA | NA | TRBV7-2 | 14 | TGTGCCAGCAGCCCGGGACCGGAGATCTACGAGCAGTACTTC | CASSPGPEIYEQYF
TRBJ1-2 | NA | TRBD1 | TRBV14 | 15 | TGTGCCAGCAGCCAAGCAGGGGGTTCTGTAGGTGGCTACACCTTC | CASSQAGGSVGGYTF
TRBJ1-2 | NA | NA | TRBV5-1 | 13 | TGCGCCAGCAGCTTGGACGGGGTGGATGGCTACACCTTC | CASSLDGVDGYTF
TRBJ1-2 | NA | NA | TRBV5-4 | 13 | TGTGCCAGCAGCCAGGACAGCAGCTATGGCTACACCTTC | CASSQDSSYGYTF
TRBJ2-3 | NA | NA | TRBV7-9 | 16 | TGTGCCAGCAGCCCCTCCAGGGGGGCAGTCACAGATACGCAGTATTTT | CASSPSRGAVTDTQYF
TRBJ2-1 | NA | NA | TRBV6-1 | 17 | TGTGCCAGCAGTGAACCCGATGGACAGAGCTTCTACAATGAGCAGTTCTTC | CASSEPDGQSFYNEQFF
TRBJ1-4 | NA | TRBD1 | TRBV7-8 | 14 | TGTGCCAGCAGCTCGGGACAGCATTCCGAAAAACTGTTTTTT | CASSSGQHSEKLFF
TRBJ2-5 | NA | NA | TRBV28 | 14 | TGTGCCAGCAGTGTGACTAGTCTCCAAGAGACCCAGTACTTC | CASSVTSLQETQYF
TRBJ2-3 | NA | NA | TRBV5-1 | 14 | TGCGCCAGCAAAAGGTGGGGGGCCGGAGATACGCAGTATTTT | CASKRWGAGDTQYF
TRBJ1-1 | NA | NA | TRBV27 | 13 | TGTGCCAGCAGTTTATACGGGGGGACTGAAGCTTTCTTT | CASSLYGGTEAFF
TRBJ1-2 | NA | TRBD1 | TRBV18 | 16 | TGTGCCAGCTCACCACTGGGACAGGGGGTGAACCTTCGCTACACCTTC | CASSPLGQGVNLRYTF
TRBJ1-2 | NA | TRBD1 | TRBV5-1 | 15 | TGCGCCAGCAGCTTGGATTGGCAGGGGGACTATGGCTACACCTTC | CASSLDWQGDYGYTF
TRBJ1-1 | NA | NA | TRBV4-1 | 15 | TGCGCCAGCAGCCAAGATTGGACTTCGAACACTGAAGCTTTCTTT | CASSQDWTSNTEAFF
TRBJ1-2 | NA | NA | TRBV7-9 | 15 | TGTGCCAGCAACGCTCTGGGGACCCTTAACTATGGCTACACCTTC | CASNALGTLNYGYTF
TRBJ2-1 | NA | NA | TRBV6-1 | 15 | TGTGCCAGCGCCTCTTTCCTGGGGGGCTACAATGAGCAGTTCTTC | CASASFLGGYNEQFF
TRBJ1-2 | NA | NA | TRBV5-1 | 15 | TGCGCCAGCAGCTTGAGACAGGCAACTAACTATGGCTACACCTTC | CASSLRQATNYGYTF
TRBJ1-6 | few | NA | TRBV6-5 | 15 | TGTGCCAGCAGTTACTCGTCAGGGACTAATTCACCCCTCCACTTT | CASSYSSGTNSPLHF
TRBJ2-5 | NA | NA | TRBV5-1 | 15 | TGCGCCAGCAGCTTGGGAGTGGGGACCGCGGAGACCCAGTACTTC | CASSLGVGTAETQYF
TRBJ1-2 | NA | NA | TRBV7-2 | 15 | TGTGCCAGCAGCTTAGCGAGACAGGATCCTAGTGGCTACACCTTC | CASSLARQDPSGYTF
TRBJ2-6 | NA | TRBD1 | TRBV11-3 | 17 | TGTGCCAGCAGCTTAAGGACAGGGAGCTCTGGGGCCAACGTCCTGACTTTC | CASSLRTGSSGANVLTF
TRBJ1-5 | NA | NA | TRBV7-6 | 15 | TGTGCCAGCAGCTTAGGGACTGATAGCAATCAGCCCCAGCATTTT | CASSLGTDSNQPQHF
TRBJ2-3 | NA | TRBD1 | TRBV14 | 14 | TGTGCCAGCAGCCCGCATCAGGGGGCAGATACGCAGTATTTT | CASSPHQGADTQYF
TRBJ2-7 | NA | TRBD2 | TRBV27 | 14 | TGTGCCAGCAGTTCGGGGACTAGCGCCTACGAGCAGTACTTC | CASSSGTSAYEQYF
TRBJ1-2 | NA | TRBD1 | TRBV28 | 14 | TGTGCCAGCAGTTTAAGCGGGACAGGGCGAGGCTACACCTTC | CASSLSGTGRGYTF
TRBJ2-1 | NA | TRBD2 | TRBV7-3 | 16 | TGTGCCAGCAGCTTGACTAGCGGGGCGGGTTTGGATGAGCAGTTCTTC | CASSLTSGAGLDEQFF
TRBJ1-6 | NA | TRBD1 | TRBV23-1 | 19 | TGCGCCAGCTTCCTCTATGGACAGGGTAATAGTTCCTATAATTCACCCCTCCACTTT | CASFLYGQGNSSYNSPLHF
TRBJ1-1 | NA | NA | TRBV4-2 | 14 | TGTGCCAGCAGCCAAGTGGGTAGAGGCACTGAAGCTTTCTTT | CASSQVGRGTEAFF
TRBJ2-5 | NA | NA | TRBV2 | 15 | TGTGCCAGCAGTCTGTGGGGGACCTCAAAAGAGACCCAGTACTTC | CASSLWGTSKETQYF
TRBJ1-2 | NA | NA | TRBV29-1 | 14 | TGCAGCGTTGGAGATGCGACATCCAACTATGGCTACACCTTC | CSVGDATSNYGYTF
TRBJ2-2 | NA | NA | TRBV11-3 | 14 | TGTGCCAGCAGCTTAGACGGGGGCTCCGGGGAGCTGTTTTTT | CASSLDGGSGELFF
TRBJ2-1 | NA | TRBD2 | TRBV10-3 | 15 | TGTGCCATCAGTGAGCCGGGACTAGCCTACAATGAGCAGTTCTTC | CAISEPGLAYNEQFF
TRBJ1-5 | NA | TRBD1 | TRBV6-6 | 16 | TGTGCCAGCAGTTACCAGACAGGGAATCGTAATCAGCCCCAGCATTTT | CASSYQTGNRNQPQHF
TRBJ2-5 | NA | NA | TRBV19 | 13 | TGTGCCAGTAGTATAGGGGGGACTCAGACCCAGTACTTC | CASSIGGTQTQYF
TRBJ1-2 | NA | TRBD1 | TRBV5-1 | 18 | TGCGCCAGCAGCCAAACCGGGACAGGGAGGGAAGCTAACTATGGCTACACCTTC | CASSQTGTGREANYGYTF
TRBJ1-1 | NA | NA | TRBV14 | 13 | TGTGCCGGATTGGACGGACCGAACACTGAAGCTTTCTTT | CAGLDGPNTEAFF
TRBJ2-2 | NA | TRBD1 | TRBV5-4 | 15 | TGTGCCAGCAGCCAATACAGGGGGCTCACCGGGGAGCTGTTTTTT | CASSQYRGLTGELFF
TRBJ2-3 | NA | NA | TRBV7-8 | 13 | TGTGCCAGCAGCTTAGAGATCACAGATACGCAGTATTTT | CASSLEITDTQYF
TRBJ2-2 | NA | NA | TRBV30 | 14 | TGTGCCTGGAGTGTACGAGGGCCACCCGGGGAGCTGTTTTTT | CAWSVRGPPGELFF
TRBJ1-4 | NA | NA | TRBV7-2 | 12 | TGTGCCAGCAGCTCCCAGGGGGAAAAACTGTTTTTT | CASSSQGEKLFF
TRBJ2-7 | NA | NA | TRBV5-4 | 14 | TGTGCCAGCAGCTTGGATTCCCTCCCCTACGAGCAGTACTTC | CASSLDSLPYEQYF
TRBJ1-6 | NA | NA | TRBV7-9 | 14 | TGTGCCAGCAGCCCGGACAGTCGAAATTCACCCCTCCACTTT | CASSPDSRNSPLHF
TRBJ2-3 | NA | NA | TRBV2 | 20 | TGTGCCAGCAGTGACAATGCCCAGGAAGGGCCCTCTGCCGTCACAGATACGCAGTATTTT | CASSDNAQEGPSAVTDTQYF
TRBJ1-3 | NA | NA | TRBV11-2 | 17 | TGTGCCAGCACCCTGACTGGGGGCAGGGTTTATGGAAACACCATATATTTT | CASTLTGGRVYGNTIYF
TRBJ2-4 | NA | NA | TRBV4-3 | 14 | TGCGCCAGCAGCCAAGATATTCTTCCGGGCGCCCAGTACTTC | CASSQDILPGAQYF
TRBJ1-5 | NA | NA | TRBV30 | 16 | TGTGCCTGGAGTCTAAGGGTTCGAGGGGGAGGTGAGCCCCAGCATTTT | CAWSLRVRGGGEPQHF
TRBJ1-1 | NA | NA | TRBV5-5 | 15 | TGTGCCAGCAGTGCCCTGGAGATTCGGGTAACTGAAGCTTTCTTT | CASSALEIRVTEAFF
TRBJ1-2 | NA | NA | TRBV10-3 | 13 | TGTGCCATCAGTGAGGAGACTAACTATGGCTACACCTTC | CAISEETNYGYTF